This T cell receptor beta chain was documented in a study of STAT3 mutations in large granular lymphocyte leukemia (dated by TCRdb to between 2019 and 2020). Regarding the study in general: In roughly half of the longitudinally sequenced T-LGLL patients, canonical activating STAT3 mutations were detected. Serial deep sequencing of TCRbeta CDR3 and STAT3 was performed in patients with T-cell large granular lymphocyte leukemia to reconstruct clonal hierarchy and dynamics. From an initial cohort of 200 to 250 LGL patients, eighteen representative T-LGLL cases were selected for longitudinal TCRbeta and STAT3 sequencing. As controls within the study, a couple of patients with natural killer LGL leukemia were also sequenced longitudinally. Each patient was sequenced at an average of 4 time points, ranging from 2 to 8 samplings. One or more immunosuppressive therapy regimens were given to more than half of T-LGLL patients, and hematologic response was seen in roughly 40% of the treated patients.

An Illumina MiSeq was used to sequence the TCRbeta libraries, yielding an average of approximately 43,000 productive templates per sample. The immunoSEQ assay, which uses multiplex PCR amplification, was used to generate TCRbeta CDR3 libraries. The paper's processing steps were these. Repertoire diversity was computed as previously defined, with values near 0 indicating extremely monoclonal samples. TCRdb took this table from immuneACCESS and kept in-frame rearrangements with V and J called. Such tables lack part of the clones; where checked against another copy, unresolved V genes explain under half of the gap, and the rest is unexplained. D and trimming were read from the DNA, whereas the V and J calls and clone size are those reported in that table. This sample has about 9,100 clones in its table, and roughly nine tenths of those were observed once. Of the sample, approximately 66% is held by the ten largest clones.

DNA was extracted from blood mononuclear cells, with the same DNA used for both TCR and STAT3 sequencing. Trimming costs V 0 bases and J 1 base, and their ends lie 7 bases apart. The CDR3 covers 14 residues, taking in both the cysteine and the phenylalanine. The retained sequence is limited to the CDR3, 42 bases, with the frame set at the first base. Sequences SGHRS (CDR1) and YFSETQ (CDR2) are obtained from the germline V gene. As concerns this clone: What antigen it recognizes has not been identified. Per-base quality was not reported, and no clone a single base away is much larger than it.

What the work shows at the level of the full study, not this receptor alone: At least one immunodominant TCRbeta clonotype was present in every T-LGLL patient, and multiple immunodominant subclonotypes appeared in about half of the T-LGLL patients. Because no samples were available when a clone first appeared, clonal expansion was inferred from samplings taken at other points. Linking therapy response to changes in TCR clonal burden was complicated by variable intervals between samplings and by differing treatment regimens. In several patients, dominant TCR clone burden exceeded STAT3 mutant burden, suggesting STAT3 mutation arose secondarily within a pre-expanded clone. Because codominant clonotypes persisted in some patients, a small but highly pathogenic clone may have been missed. In about 35% of the 18 patients, TCR clonotype switching occurred after therapy, and every newly emerging clone was STAT3 wild type.

The rearrangement combines TRBV5-1 with TRBJ1-1; possibly the D gene is TRBD1, per 5 matching bases. The sample comprised peripheral blood mononuclear cells. The receptor was isolated from a man in his fifties or sixties with T-cell large granular lymphocyte leukemia. Some clones in this sample may be carry-over from other donors' samples. The age is the age at diagnosis. In nucleotide form, the sequence is TGCGCCAGCAGCTTGGACAGGCCGAACACTGAAGCTTTCTTT. Its coded protein is CASSLDRPNTEAFF.